This T cell receptor beta chain stems from a study of breast tumors, draining lymph nodes, adjacent tissues. Study-level points and caveats: Tumor repertoires ranked between lymph nodes and nontumor tissue in diversity, with V and J gene preferences. The data were judged consistent with most tumor T cells coming from lymph node and expanding in tumor. That most tumor T cells come from lymph nodes remained unproven.

One entry per CDR3 protein, called by TCRdb with MiXCR from the multiplex PCR reads. The sample lists 20,000 or so distinct CDR3 sequences, about 45% occurring once. Trimming at V came to 3 bases and at J to 2 bases, leaving 6 bases not matched to a gene. The CDR3 is 15 amino acids. Germline V CDR1 and CDR2: SGHNT, YENEEA. This clonotype occurred many times. What it binds is not known. Possible read error: a much larger clone is one base away. The clonotype comes from a female donor with breast cancer. Some clones in this sample may be carry-over from other donors' samples. The sample was breast tumor tissue. The chain uses TRBV11-3 and TRBJ2-7, with 8 bases identical to TRBD2. CDR3 residues: CASSLRAGAPYEQYF. CDR3 bases: TGTGCCAGCAGCTTGAGAGCGGGAGCGCCCTACGAGCAGTACTTC.